Listed below are T cell receptor beta chains from one sample, sequenced in a study of T cell responses to AZD1222 COVID-19 vaccine. Measured with immunoSEQ multiplex PCR; TCRdb has only the in-frame clones, and not every one. The repertoire has about 140,000 clones, 70% to 90% of them found once; the top ten carry approximately 5%. Material: peripheral blood, obtained 28 days after the second AZD1222 dose. The receptors stem from an adult who received the AZD1222 COVID-19 vaccine. Each CDR3 is given with its conserved first and last residue. D genes are given only for firm matches. Expanded clones get a size class; other rows say once, few or many, or leave the size out.

D gene	V gene	clone size	J gene	CDR3 protein	CDR3 DNA
TRBD1	TRBV2	once	TRBJ1-2	CASRDDRAYGYTF	TGTGCCAGCAGGGACGACAGGGCCTATGGCTACACCTTC
-	TRBV20-1	-	TRBJ2-7	CSAGQGDEQYF	TGCAGTGCCGGGCAGGGCGACGAGCAGTACTTC
TRBD2	TRBV2	-	TRBJ2-5	CASIRERGVETQYF	TGTGCCAGCATCAGAGAACGGGGGGTAGAGACCCAGTACTTC
TRBD1	TRBV11-3	-	TRBJ2-7	CASSPTGGDEQYF	TGTGCCAGCAGCCCAACAGGGGGCGACGAGCAGTACTTC
TRBD2	TRBV2	-	TRBJ2-5	CASSSLAGGPETQYF	TGTGCCAGCAGTTCCTTAGCGGGGGGGCCGGAGACCCAGTACTTC
-	TRBV30	-	TRBJ1-4	CAWSVREKLFF	TGTGCCTGGAGTGTAAGGGAAAAACTGTTTTTT
-	TRBV10-3	-	TRBJ1-1	CAISPAVGDTEAFF	TGTGCCATCAGTCCGGCGGTGGGGGACACTGAAGCTTTCTTT
TRBD2	TRBV27	-	TRBJ2-5	CASSFRSGQETQYF	TGTGCCAGCAGTTTTCGTAGCGGGCAAGAGACCCAGTACTTC
TRBD2	TRBV6-1	-	TRBJ2-1	CASSDYLAGGPNEQFF	TGTGCCAGCAGTGATTATTTAGCGGGGGGGCCAAATGAGCAGTTCTTC
TRBD2	TRBV29-1	few	TRBJ2-1	CSVAGLAGEFEQFF	TGCAGCGTCGCGGGACTAGCGGGAGAATTTGAGCAGTTCTTC
-	TRBV6-5	-	TRBJ2-1	CASSSLEFSEQFF	TGTGCCAGCAGCAGCCTAGAGTTCAGTGAGCAGTTCTTC
-	TRBV11-2	-	TRBJ2-2	CASSSLNTGELFF	TGTGCCAGCAGCTCTTTGAACACCGGGGAGCTGTTTTTT
TRBD1	TRBV3-1/TRBV3-2	-	TRBJ1-2	CASSLTGGGDGYTF	TGTGCCAGCAGCCTGACAGGGGGCGGTGATGGCTACACCTTC
TRBD1	TRBV7-2	-	TRBJ2-7	CASSLRHRGYEQYF	TGTGCCAGCAGCTTACGGCACAGGGGATACGAGCAGTACTTC
TRBD2	TRBV9	few	TRBJ2-2	CASSPGLTNTGELFF	TGTGCCAGCAGCCCGGGACTAACGAACACCGGGGAGCTGTTTTTT
-	TRBV7-2	-	TRBJ1-4	CASSLGRGEKLFF	TGTGCCAGCAGCTTAGGGCGGGGTGAAAAACTGTTTTTT
-	TRBV5-4	-	TRBJ2-3	CASNLDLGSTDTQYF	TGTGCCAGCAACCTTGACCTAGGAAGCACAGATACGCAGTATTTT
-	TRBV2	-	TRBJ2-6	CAANVEQSGANVLTF	TGTGCCGCTAACGTAGAACAGTCTGGGGCCAACGTCCTGACTTTC
-	TRBV4-1	-	TRBJ2-1	CASSQLGGVRIF	TGCGCCAGCAGCCAACTTGGCGGGGTACGGATCTTC
-	TRBV28	few	TRBJ1-3	CASSPSWTDGNTIYF	TGTGCCAGCAGCCCTTCCTGGACAGACGGAAACACCATATATTTT
TRBD1	TRBV9	-	TRBJ2-5	CASSERAWPGGRETQYF	TGTGCCAGCAGCGAGAGGGCGTGGCCAGGGGGCAGGGAGACCCAGTACTTC
TRBD2	TRBV3-1/TRBV3-2	-	TRBJ2-5	CASSQGGGAWETQYF	TGTGCCAGCAGCCAAGGCGGGGGGGCTTGGGAGACCCAGTACTTC
TRBD2	TRBV9	-	TRBJ2-3	CASSVGGLAGSTQYF	TGTGCCAGCAGCGTAGGAGGACTAGCGGGGAGTACGCAGTATTTT
TRBD1	TRBV27	-	TRBJ2-7	CASSFTPFSGQGFYEQYF	TGTGCCAGCAGTTTTACTCCCTTTAGCGGACAGGGTTTCTACGAGCAGTACTTC
-	TRBV7-9	once	TRBJ1-4	CASSLREHLSSEKLFF	TGTGCCAGCAGCTTAAGGGAACACCTTAGTTCCGAAAAACTGTTTTTT
-	TRBV19	-	TRBJ1-5	CASSMGGWGNQPQHF	TGTGCCAGTAGTATGGGAGGGTGGGGGAATCAGCCCCAGCATTTT
TRBD1	TRBV29-1	-	TRBJ2-7	CSAISGQGLSSYEQYF	TGCAGCGCCATTTCGGGACAGGGGTTGTCATCCTACGAGCAGTACTTC